A single count supports the clone carrying this T cell receptor (beta chain). TCRdb keeps only in-frame clones here, not all; method: immunoSEQ multiplex PCR. This repertoire shows about 59,000 clones, about 92% found once; its top ten account for around 2.8%. The data were taken from a study of T cell changes during pregnancy in multiple sclerosis. This CDR3 spans 15 amino acids. With 8 bases removed from V and 3 bases from J, the gap between germline ends came to 19 bases. Germline V gene lookup returns CDR1 LNHDA and CDR2 SQIVND (reference sequence). The chain employs TRBV19 and TRBJ1-2; D is unresolved. This clonotype originated in a female donor in good health, enrolled as a control in a pregnancy study. Sequencing was performed on peripheral blood, taken in the second trimester of pregnancy. In DNA form, the CDR3 reads TGTGCCAGTCAACGGTCCTCACTCGCGGACTATGGCTACACCTTC. Protein: CASQRSSLADYGYTF.